This TCR beta chain was sequenced for a study of PD-L1 blockade in urothelial cancer (dated by TCRdb to the late 2010s). With regard to the full study: All patients started therapy in about 2014 and received atezolizumab 1,200 mg intravenously every 3 weeks. About 85% of the roughly 29 patients were males with bladder-origin urothelial cancer, and about 65% of the roughly 29 reported a prior smoking history. Patients had an ECOG performance status of 0 or 1 and had received between 0 and 3 prior chemotherapy regimens. Blood samples were analyzed at two time points: 3 weeks after treatment start (second dose) and 6 weeks after treatment start. Blood samples gave median yields of around 150,000 T cells and more than 80,000 unique TCRs, along with a median clonality of approximately 0.08. The study was an exploratory multi-omic analysis of somatic, immune and clinical correlates of response to PD-L1 blockade with atezolizumab in urothelial cancer. Pretreatment tumor samples, along with matched peripheral blood serially collected before and after atezolizumab treatment, were subjected to TCR sequencing. Durable clinical benefit was defined as progression-free survival longer than 6 months, and TCR features were also tested against progression-free and overall survival. In the same patients, whole exome sequencing and RNA sequencing of pretreatment tumors were performed in addition to TCR sequencing. Durable clinical benefit was achieved by nine patients and was not achieved by 20 patients. Twenty-nine patients had pretreatment blood TCR-seq, around 25 had at least one posttreatment blood collection, and around 25 had tumor TCR-seq. Here is what the overall study found, with its caveats: Small sample size (n ≈ 29) and many exploratory analyses mean the results are intended to be hypothesis-generating. Among patients with durable benefit, tumor-associated TCR clones showed greater expansion in peripheral blood 3 weeks after treatment started (n of about 20, p = 0.022). A pretreatment peripheral blood TCR clonality below the median was linked to improved progression-free and overall survival.

Synthetic TCR analog templates were spiked into each PCR so that absolute template abundance could be estimated from read counts. TCRbeta CDR3 regions were amplified from genomic DNA with bias-controlled V and J gene primers using the immunoSEQ assay. Sequencing of rearranged TCRbeta segments was done at approximately 20X coverage. Per the authors' processing: Clustering was used to correct sequencing errors, and CDR3s were annotated against IMGT to assign V, D and J genes. Only productive TCRbeta rearrangements were used in downstream analyses, excluding out-of-frame or stop-codon sequences. Clonality was computed as one minus Shannon entropy normalized by the log of the number of unique productive sequences. Clones differing between time points or between blood and tumor were identified by Fisher's exact test with Benjamini-Hochberg correction at adjusted p below 0.01. The immuneACCESS repertoire file appears here via TCRdb, limited to in-frame rearrangements. These files lack a portion of the clones; in checked studies, under half of the deficit traces to unresolved V genes, and the cause of the others is not known. That table is the source of V, J and clone size, and D and trimming were worked out from the DNA. The sample table records 15,000 or so clones; 88% of these occur just once. 13% to 15% of the sample is held by the ten biggest clonotypes.

Details on this clone: Its antigen target is currently unknown. No base quality values were provided; no much bigger clone lies one nucleotide off.

The cohort included 25 to 35 patients with locally advanced or metastatic urothelial carcinoma who were treated at Memorial Sloan Kettering on a trial protocol. Peripheral blood mononuclear cells were collected from each patient pretreatment and during treatment, giving between 1 and 8 total time points per patient. The Qiagen DNeasy Blood extraction kit was used to purify genomic DNA from total PBMCs and from tumor samples. PBMCs were collected pretreatment and during treatment, and were isolated and stored as previously described. The CDR3 goes from the cysteine to the phenylalanine over 12 residues. The kept DNA is CDR3 alone, 36 bases in frame from the first base. CDR1 and CDR2, looked up from the germline V gene (reference sequence), are LNHDA and SQIVND. V is pared back by 3 bases and J by 7 bases, with 9 bases lying between the germline termini.

In this chain, TRBV19 is recombined with TRBJ1-2, with no confidently assigned D gene. The origin of this receptor is a man in his sixties or seventies with urothelial cancer. The sequenced sample was PBMCs, obtained around atezolizumab (anti-PD-L1) treatment. In nucleotide form, the sequence is TGTGCCAGTAGTATCGGACTGGTTGGCTACACCTTC. Its coded protein is CASSIGLVGYTF.